This is a list of T cell receptor beta chains from one sample in a study of CD8+CD57+ T cells in acquired aplastic anemia. TCRdb itself ran the reads through MiXCR, one entry per CDR3 protein. The repertoire holds about 190,000 distinct CDR3 sequences, with around 59% as singletons. Sequenced material: sorted CD4+, CD8+, or CD8+CD57+ T cells (not recorded which) from PBMCs. These receptors were obtained from a human donor in good health, serving as a control. CDR3s leave out the opening cysteine and the closing phenylalanine or tryptophan.

>TRBV10-3|TRBJ2-1|11
AIRQPPYNEQF
>TRBV10-1|TRBJ2-5|9
ASRPQETQY
>TRBV29-1|TRBJ1-2|10
SARDSRGYYT
>TRBV10-3|TRBJ2-7|10
AIKGDPYEQY
>TRBV28|TRBJ2-7|20
ASSFWSPFGLGTGGFSYEQY
>TRBV7-9|TRBJ2-5|14
ASSSPFRQGRETQY
>TRBV12-3/TRBV12-4|TRBJ2-5|16
ASSYGTSGSSFWETQY
>TRBV7-2|TRBJ1-5|14
ASSLAPGVVTQPQH
>TRBV24-1|TRBJ2-1|15
ATSDDIGTRGAGELF
>TRBV12-3/TRBV12-4|TRBJ2-7|12
ASSSGQIIYEQY
>TRBV12-3/TRBV12-4|TRBJ1-5|11
ASSLTANQPQH
>TRBV11-2|TRBJ2-5|15
ASSPRGGQGRRETQY
>TRBV20-1|TRBJ1-6|10
SATGGESPLH
>TRBV29-1|-|11
SVTSGGVYEQY
>TRBV18|TRBJ1-1|14
ASSPPTGGVNTEAF
>TRBV19|TRBJ1-5|13
ASSITGGWDQPQH
>TRBV6-6|TRBJ2-5|12
ASSYLDGVETQY
>TRBV9|TRBJ2-5|13
ASSGSSGLSETQY
>TRBV28|TRBJ1-4|13
ASRKSGRINEKLF
>TRBV7-2|TRBJ1-5|12
ASSSTRVGEPQH
>TRBV15|TRBJ1-3|11
ATSTPTGNTIY
>TRBV5-1|TRBJ2-1|13
ASSLSSGGNNEQF
>TRBV7-2|TRBJ2-1|15
ASSREGAVSSYNEQF
>TRBV19|TRBJ1-6|15
ASSTHRQGARNSPLH
>TRBV25-1|TRBJ2-7|13
ASSEWPGQGYEQY
>TRBV7-2|TRBJ2-5|9
ASSKAETQY
>TRBV24-1|TRBJ1-2|10
ATSDSGEGYT
>TRBV20-1|TRBJ2-7|14
SAPETSGGARYEQY
>TRBV4-2|TRBJ2-7|12
ASSQLQGIYEQY
>TRBV20-1|TRBJ1-2|13
SASGGAFEWDGYT
>TRBV28|TRBJ1-2|15
ASSFSSETDRVLGYT
>TRBV5-1|TRBJ1-2|10
ASSYQGQGNT
>TRBV18|TRBJ1-5|11
ASSTTDLQPQH
>TRBV5-1|TRBJ1-1|14
ASSLGQGVKNTEAF
>TRBV7-6|TRBJ1-1|9
ASSPTGVGF
>TRBV24-1|TRBJ2-5|10
AIGTGSETQY
>TRBV7-2|TRBJ2-5|14
ASSLLAGGHQETQY
>TRBV18|TRBJ1-5|13
ASSRTGKNNQPQH
>TRBV9|TRBJ1-5|13
ASSVQGASNQPQH
>TRBV15|TRBJ2-7|11
ATSGRGAYEQY
>TRBV2|TRBJ1-1|12
ASSGDRMNTEAF
>TRBV15|TRBJ1-1|13
ATSSRISGSTEAF
>TRBV2|TRBJ2-7|12
ASSGLAGAYEQY
>TRBV20-1|TRBJ2-7|11
SSLDRVMYEQY
>TRBV20-1|TRBJ1-2|10
SARAGSEGYT
>TRBV10-1|TRBJ1-4|13
ATQWETGSDEKLF
>TRBV12-3/TRBV12-4|TRBJ1-2|11
ASSLGQVDGYT
>TRBV10-3|TRBJ1-2|12
AISDRGQEDGYT
>TRBV9|TRBJ2-1|13
ASSSTPSSYNEQF
>TRBV7-3|TRBJ2-2|11
ASSDDSTGELF
>TRBV10-3|TRBJ1-5|13
TTGRGIINGQPQH
>TRBV4-1|TRBJ1-1|16
ASSLVAYREGVNTEAF
>TRBV14|TRBJ1-3|14
ASSQDRQAGGNTIY
>TRBV9|TRBJ1-2|15
ASSVGQGIATSGGYT
>TRBV7-2|TRBJ1-2|12
ASSAPGGSGGYT
>TRBV19|TRBJ1-6|14
ASTTPTGLANSPLH
>TRBV5-1|TRBJ1-6|15
ASSLGGVRTSNSPLH